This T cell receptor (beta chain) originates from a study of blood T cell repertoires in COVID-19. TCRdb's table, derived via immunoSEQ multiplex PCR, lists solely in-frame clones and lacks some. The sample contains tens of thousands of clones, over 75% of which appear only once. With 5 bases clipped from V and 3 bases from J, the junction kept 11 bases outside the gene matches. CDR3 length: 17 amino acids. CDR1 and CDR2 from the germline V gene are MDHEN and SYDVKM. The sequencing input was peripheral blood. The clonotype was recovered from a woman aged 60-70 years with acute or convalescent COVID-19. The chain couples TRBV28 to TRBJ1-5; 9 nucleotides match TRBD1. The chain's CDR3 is CASSRLLQGADNQPQHF. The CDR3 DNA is TGTGCCAGCAGTCGCCTTTTACAGGGGGCCGACAATCAGCCCCAGCATTTT.